What follows are 20 T cell receptor beta chains derived from one specimen sequenced in a study of blood T cell repertoires in COVID-19. The repertoire was sequenced with immunoSEQ multiplex PCR; TCRdb's copy has only in-frame clones and lacks some. The repertoire has roughly 230,000 clones, under 90% of them found once; the top ten carry less than 4%. Specimen: PBMCs or T cells enriched from blood (not recorded which). All receptors come from a woman in her 30s with acute COVID-19.

V is TRBV7-3 and J is TRBJ1-2; 7 bases map to TRBD1. The CDR3 length is 15 residues. The germline V gene has CDR1 SGHTA and CDR2 FQGTGA. V shed 3 bases, J shed 1 base, and the junction held 5 bases outside the gene matches. CDR3 DNA: TGTGCCAGCAGCTTGGGGACAGTGAATAACTATGGCTACACCTTC. This translates into CASSLGTVNNYGYTF.

The chain has TRBV5-6 and TRBJ2-2; 8 bases are a match to TRBD1. V was pared by 5 bases and J by 5 bases, with 8 bases of the junction left unmatched. Per germline, CDR1 SGHDT and CDR2 YYEEEE. This CDR3 spans 15 amino acids. This CDR3 is CASRYGTGVTGELFF. The CDR3 DNA follows: TGTGCCAGCAGATATGGGACAGGAGTTACCGGGGAGCTGTTTTTT.

The CDR3 DNA reads TGTGCCAGCAGTTCCACCCCCCTGGGCACCTATGGCTACACCTTC. This translates into CASSSTPLGTYGYTF. The chain uses TRBV27 and TRBJ1-2; no definite D call. V was trimmed by 4 bases and J by 4 bases, leaving 16 bases between them. Looked up from germline, CDR1 is MNHEY and CDR2 is SMNVEV (reference sequence). The CDR3 extends over 15 amino acids.

V is TRBV6-1 and J is TRBJ1-4; TRBD1 agrees at 7 bases. This CDR3 is built from 15 residues. J was trimmed by 6 bases and V by 2 bases; bases with no gene match: 6. CDR1 MNHNS and CDR2 SASEGT come from the germline V gene. This chain's CDR3 is CASSETRQGYEKLFF. CDR3 coding DNA: TGTGCCAGCAGTGAAACGCGACAGGGATATGAAAAACTGTTTTTT.

The rearrangement joins TRBV6-4 to TRBJ2-3; 11 bases line up with TRBD2. The CDR3 extends over 16 amino acids. The J segment lost 4 bases and the V segment lost 2 bases, leaving 5 bases of the junction unmatched. The germline gives CDR1 MRHNA, CDR2 SNTAGT. CDR3 loop: CASSDGSGGEADTQYF. The CDR3 bases are TGTGCCAGCAGTGACGGTAGCGGGGGGGAAGCAGATACGCAGTATTTT.

This chain joins TRBV9 and TRBJ1-6, with a tentative D call TRBD1 (5 bases). Trimming shortened V by 1 base and J by 2 bases, and 13 bases separated the two germline ends. This CDR3 is built from 17 residues. Germline CDR1 reads SGDLS; CDR2 reads YYNGEE. CDR3 nucleotides: TGTGCCAGCAGCGTATTTAGGGGCCTTGCCTATAATTCACCCCTCCACTTT. Its protein is CASSVFRGLAYNSPLHF.

The rearrangement uses TRBV24-1 and TRBJ2-1, with 7 bases aligning to TRBD2. CDR3 size: 15 residues. J gave up 9 bases and V 9 bases, and 16 bases lay outside the gene matches. Germline CDR1 is KGHDR and CDR2 is SFDVKD. The CDR3 region is CATARTSRKSGEQFF. CDR3 DNA sequence: TGTGCCACCGCCCGGACTAGTAGAAAAAGCGGTGAGCAGTTCTTC.

This clone was detected once. The chain combines TRBV5-1 with TRBJ2-2, with a possible D match to TRBD1 (6 bases). Germline CDR1 and CDR2: SGHRS and YFSETQ. The CDR3 covers 16 residues. Trimming removed 1 base from V and 3 bases from J, with 13 bases in between. The CDR3 DNA follows: TGCGCCAGCAGCTTGTCAGGGGCAGGGGACACCGGGGAGCTGTTTTTT. It is translated as CASSLSGAGDTGELFF.

This clone is a singleton in its sample. This sequence joins TRBV6-2 or TRBV6-3 and TRBJ2-1; D gene uncertain. The length of the CDR3 is 12 residues. The germline V gene encodes CDR1 MNHEY and CDR2 SVGEGT. The V and J ends lost 4 bases and 8 bases respectively, with 9 bases between them. CDR3 residues: CASSLAPYEQFF. The CDR3 DNA is TGTGCCAGCAGTTTAGCTCCGTATGAGCAGTTCTTC.

The chain employs TRBV6-5 and TRBJ1-3; 7 bases match TRBD1. Per the germline V gene, CDR1 is MNHEY and CDR2 is SVGAGI. CDR3 length equals 16 residues. V was pared by 0 bases and J by 3 bases, with 5 bases of the junction left unmatched. The CDR3 DNA is TGTGCCAGCAGTTACTCGAGACAGGGATATGGAAACACCATATATTTT. It translates to CASSYSRQGYGNTIYF.

CDR3 amino acids: CASSDSTRNTLYGYTF. CDR3 sequence (DNA): TGTGCCAGCAGCGATTCGACTAGAAACACTTTATATGGCTACACCTTC. The chain uses TRBV7-9 and TRBJ1-2; D not resolved. This CDR3 comprises 16 residues. V lost 5 bases and J 5 bases, leaving 21 bases between the germline ends. Germline CDR1 is SEHNR and CDR2 is FQNEAQ (reference sequence).

CDR3 region: CSASPADQPQHF. CDR3 coding DNA: TGCAGTGCTAGTCCCGCGGATCAGCCCCAGCATTTT. The rearrangement links TRBV20-1 to TRBJ1-5; D not certain. Germline V gene sequence: CDR1 DFQATT, CDR2 SNEGSKA (reference sequence). This CDR3 is built from 12 residues. The V end was cut by 3 bases, the J end by 5 bases, with 8 bases between.

The chain joins TRBV19 to TRBJ1-1; D is unclear. V was clipped by 7 bases and J by 1 base, with 13 bases between them. The CDR3 runs to 14 residues. Germline V gene sequence: CDR1 LNHDA, CDR2 SQIVND (reference sequence). The CDR3: CASINFGTNTEAFF. In DNA, the CDR3 is TGTGCCAGTATCAATTTCGGTACGAACACTGAAGCTTTCTTT.

The rearrangement joins TRBV15 to TRBJ2-5; no reliable D call. The length of the CDR3 is 12 residues. V was pared by 5 bases and J by 3 bases, with 7 bases between. Germline V gene lookup returns CDR1 LNHNV and CDR2 YYDKDF (reference sequence). The CDR3 is CATSLAEETQYF. The CDR3 bases are TGTGCCACCAGCTTGGCTGAAGAGACCCAGTACTTC. The whole variable domain, filled in from reference TRBV15 and TRBJ2-5, reads DAMVIQNPRYQVTQFGKPVTLSCSQTLNHNVMYWYQQKSSQAPKLLFHYYDKDFNNEADTPDNFQSRRPNTSFCFLDIRSPGLGDTAMYLCATSLAEETQYFGPGTRLLVL.

The V call is TRBV6-5, the J call TRBJ1-1; the D is unclear. This CDR3 comprises 15 residues. Per germline, CDR1 MNHEY and CDR2 SVGAGI. With 7 bases removed from V and 0 bases from J, the gap between germline ends came to 15 bases. The CDR3 DNA follows: TGTGCCAGCACCGCTTACCGGGAATTGAACACTGAAGCTTTCTTT. It encodes CASTAYRELNTEAFF.

The J gene is TRBJ1-2, the V gene TRBV10-2, with D possibly matching TRBD1 (5 bases). The V and J ends lost 7 bases and 5 bases respectively, with 17 bases between them. Germline V gene sequence: CDR1 WSHSY, CDR2 SAAADI. CDR3 length: 14 residues. The CDR3 DNA sequence: TGCGCCAGCACCGAATTTCGGACATCTTATGGCTACACCTTC. Translated: CASTEFRTSYGYTF.

J is TRBJ1-5 and V is TRBV6-5; 10 positions match TRBD1. The V gene's germline CDR1 is MNHEY and CDR2 SVGAGI. The trim removed 0 bases at V and 6 bases at J, leaving 2 bases unmatched. This CDR3 has 15 residues. The CDR3 DNA sequence: TGTGCCAGCAGTTACTCAGGACAGGGGGGTCAGCCCCAGCATTTT. Translation: CASSYSGQGGQPQHF.

The CDR3 loop is CASSEWRNSYEQYF. The CDR3 DNA reads as TGTGCCAGCAGTGAGTGGAGGAACTCCTACGAGCAGTACTTC. The gene calls are TRBV2 and TRBJ2-7; D perhaps matches TRBD2 (5 bases). The V and J ends lost 3 bases and 0 bases respectively, with 9 bases between them. The CDR3 length is 14 residues. Germline lookup yields CDR1 SNHLY and CDR2 FYNNEI.

This chain links TRBV11-2 with TRBJ1-2; D might be TRBD1 (5 bases). In germline, CDR1 is SGHAT, CDR2 FQNNGV. With 0 bases removed from V and 6 bases from J, the gap between germline ends came to 14 bases. The CDR3 loop spans 15 amino acids. CDR3 loop: CASSLDPQGVDGYTF. The CDR3 DNA sequence: TGTGCCAGCAGCTTAGACCCCCAAGGGGTAGATGGCTACACCTTC. The full variable domain, rest sourced from reference TRBV11-2 and TRBJ1-2, is EAGVAQSPRYKIIEKRQSVAFWCNPISGHATLYWYQQILGQGPKLLIQFQNNGVVDDSQLPKDRFSAERLKGVDSTLKIQPAKLEDSAVYLCASSLDPQGVDGYTFGSGTRLTVV.

CDR3 bases: TGCGCCAGCAGCTTGTCGGTAGCCAAAAACATTCAGTACTTC. This encodes CASSLSVAKNIQYF. The chain couples TRBV5-1 to TRBJ2-4; D gene ambiguous. The CDR3 covers 14 residues. CDR1 and CDR2 from the germline V gene are SGHRS and YFSETQ. Trimming took off 1 base at V and 0 bases at J, with 5 bases between the two ends.